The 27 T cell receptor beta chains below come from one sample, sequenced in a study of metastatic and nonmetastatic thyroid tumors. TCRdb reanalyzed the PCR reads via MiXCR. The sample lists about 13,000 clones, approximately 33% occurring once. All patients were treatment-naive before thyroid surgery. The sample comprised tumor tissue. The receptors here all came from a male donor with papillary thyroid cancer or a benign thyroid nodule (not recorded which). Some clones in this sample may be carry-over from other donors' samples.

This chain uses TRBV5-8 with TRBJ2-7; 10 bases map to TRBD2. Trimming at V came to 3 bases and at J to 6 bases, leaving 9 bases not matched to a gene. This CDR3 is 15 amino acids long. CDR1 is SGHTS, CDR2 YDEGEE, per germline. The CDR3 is CASSYLAGVAFEQYF. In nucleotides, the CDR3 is TGTGCCAGCAGCTATCTAGCGGGAGTAGCTTTCGAGCAGTACTTC.

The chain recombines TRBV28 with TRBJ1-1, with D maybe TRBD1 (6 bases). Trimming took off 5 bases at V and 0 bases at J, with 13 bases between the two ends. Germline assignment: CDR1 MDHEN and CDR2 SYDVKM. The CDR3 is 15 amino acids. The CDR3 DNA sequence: TGTGCCAGCAGTACCCGGACAGTCATGAACACTGAAGCTTTCTTT. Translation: CASSTRTVMNTEAFF. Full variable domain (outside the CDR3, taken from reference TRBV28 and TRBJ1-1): DVKVTQSSRYLVKRTGEKVFLECVQDMDHENMFWYRQDPGLGLRLIYFSYDVKMKEKGDIPEGYSVSREKKERFSLILESASTNQTSMYLCASSTRTVMNTEAFFGQGTRLTVV.

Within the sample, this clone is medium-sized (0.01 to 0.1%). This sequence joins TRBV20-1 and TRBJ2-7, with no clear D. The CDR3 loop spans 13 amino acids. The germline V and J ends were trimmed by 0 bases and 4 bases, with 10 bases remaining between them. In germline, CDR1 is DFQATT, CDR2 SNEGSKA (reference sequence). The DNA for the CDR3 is TGCAGTGCTAGAGATCTGGAACCTTACGAGCAGTACTTC. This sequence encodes CSARDLEPYEQYF.

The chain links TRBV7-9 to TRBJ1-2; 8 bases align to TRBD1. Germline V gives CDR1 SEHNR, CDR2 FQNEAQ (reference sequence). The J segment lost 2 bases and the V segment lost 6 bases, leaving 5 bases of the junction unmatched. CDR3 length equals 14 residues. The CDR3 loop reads CASRPTGGNYGYTF. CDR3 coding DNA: TGTGCCAGCAGGCCTACAGGGGGAAACTATGGCTACACCTTC.

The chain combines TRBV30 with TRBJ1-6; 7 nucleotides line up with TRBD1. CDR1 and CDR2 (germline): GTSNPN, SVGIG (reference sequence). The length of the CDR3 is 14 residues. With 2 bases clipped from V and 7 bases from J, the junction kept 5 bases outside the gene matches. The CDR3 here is CAWSFGTANSPLHF. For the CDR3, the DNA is TGTGCCTGGAGTTTTGGGACAGCCAATTCACCCCTCCACTTT.

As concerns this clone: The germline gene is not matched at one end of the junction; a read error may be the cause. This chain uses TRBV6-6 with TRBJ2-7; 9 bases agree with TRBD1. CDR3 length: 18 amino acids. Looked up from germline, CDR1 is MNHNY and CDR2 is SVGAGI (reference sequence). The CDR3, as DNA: TGTGCCAGCATTTACTCAACCCCGGGACAGGGATGGTCCTACGAGCAGTACTTC. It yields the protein CASIYSTPGQGWSYEQYF.

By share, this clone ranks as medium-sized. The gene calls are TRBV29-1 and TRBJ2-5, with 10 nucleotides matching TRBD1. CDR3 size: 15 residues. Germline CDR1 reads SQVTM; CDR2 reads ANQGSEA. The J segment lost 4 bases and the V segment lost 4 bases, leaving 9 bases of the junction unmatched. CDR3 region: CSVGRTGGAGETQYF. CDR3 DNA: TGCAGCGTTGGAAGGACAGGGGGGGCAGGAGAGACCCAGTACTTC.

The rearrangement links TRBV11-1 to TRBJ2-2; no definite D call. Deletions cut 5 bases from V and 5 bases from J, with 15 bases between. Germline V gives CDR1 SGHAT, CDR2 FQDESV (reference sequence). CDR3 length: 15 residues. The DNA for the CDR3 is TGTGCCAGCAGCCAAGATAGCCAGCCAACCGGGGAGCTGTTTTTT. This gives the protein CASSQDSQPTGELFF. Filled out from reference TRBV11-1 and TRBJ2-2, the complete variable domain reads EAEVAQSPRYKITEKSQAVAFWCDPISGHATLYWYRQILGQGPELLVQFQDESVVDDSQLPKDRFSAERLKGVDSTLKIQPAELGDSAMYLCASSQDSQPTGELFFGEGSRLTVL.

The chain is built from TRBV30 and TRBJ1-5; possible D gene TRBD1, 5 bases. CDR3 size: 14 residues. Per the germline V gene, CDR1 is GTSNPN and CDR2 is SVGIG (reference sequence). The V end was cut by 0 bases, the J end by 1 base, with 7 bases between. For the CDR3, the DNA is TGTGCCTGGAGTGTCGACAGCAGCAATCAGCCCCAGCATTTT. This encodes CAWSVDSSNQPQHF.

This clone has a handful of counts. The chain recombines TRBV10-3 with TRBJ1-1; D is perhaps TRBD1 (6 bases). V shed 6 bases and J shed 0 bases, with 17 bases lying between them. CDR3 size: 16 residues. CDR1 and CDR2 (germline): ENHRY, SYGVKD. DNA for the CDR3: TGTGCCATCAGGGAGGTGCGGGGGCCCCTGAACACTGAAGCTTTCTTT. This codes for CAIREVRGPLNTEAFF.

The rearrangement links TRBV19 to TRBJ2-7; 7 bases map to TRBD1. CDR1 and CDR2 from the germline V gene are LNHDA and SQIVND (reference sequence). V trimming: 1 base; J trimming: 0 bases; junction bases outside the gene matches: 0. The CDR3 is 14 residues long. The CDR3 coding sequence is TGTGCCAGTAGTATAGGGACAGGCTCCTACGAGCAGTACTTC. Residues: CASSIGTGSYEQYF.

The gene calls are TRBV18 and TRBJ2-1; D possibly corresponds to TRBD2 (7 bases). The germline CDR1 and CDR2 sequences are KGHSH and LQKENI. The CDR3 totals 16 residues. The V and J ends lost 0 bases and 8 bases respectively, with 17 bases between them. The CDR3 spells CASSPPLRGRRDEQFF. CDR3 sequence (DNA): TGTGCCAGCTCACCACCTTTGCGGGGGCGCCGGGATGAGCAGTTCTTC.

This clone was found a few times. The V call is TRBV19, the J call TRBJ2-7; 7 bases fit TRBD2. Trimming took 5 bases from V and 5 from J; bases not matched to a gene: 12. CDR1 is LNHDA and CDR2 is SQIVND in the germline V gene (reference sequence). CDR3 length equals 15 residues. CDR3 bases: TGTGCCAGTAGTGCCCTGGGAGGGGAGTCCCACGAGCAGTACTTC. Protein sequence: CASSALGGESHEQYF.

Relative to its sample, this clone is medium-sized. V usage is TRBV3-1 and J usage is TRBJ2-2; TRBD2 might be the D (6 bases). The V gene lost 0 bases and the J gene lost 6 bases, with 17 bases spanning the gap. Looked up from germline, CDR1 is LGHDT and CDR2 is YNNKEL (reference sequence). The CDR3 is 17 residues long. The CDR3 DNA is TGTGCCAGCAGCCAAGATCTAGATAGGAGGGGACCCGGGGAGCTGTTTTTT. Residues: CASSQDLDRRGPGELFF.

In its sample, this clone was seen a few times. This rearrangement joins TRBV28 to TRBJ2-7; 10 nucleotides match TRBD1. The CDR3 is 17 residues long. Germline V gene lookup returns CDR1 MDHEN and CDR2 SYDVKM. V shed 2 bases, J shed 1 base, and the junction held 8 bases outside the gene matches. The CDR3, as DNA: TGTGCCAGCAGTTTACCCTCCGGGACAGGGGCATCCTACGAGCAGTACTTC. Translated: CASSLPSGTGASYEQYF.

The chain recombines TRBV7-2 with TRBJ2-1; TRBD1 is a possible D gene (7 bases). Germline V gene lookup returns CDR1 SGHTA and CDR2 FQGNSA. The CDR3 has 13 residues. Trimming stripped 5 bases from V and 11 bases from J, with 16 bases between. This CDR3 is CASSPGGLSKQFF. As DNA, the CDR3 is TGTGCCAGCAGCCCAGGGGGACTCTCCAAGCAGTTCTTC.

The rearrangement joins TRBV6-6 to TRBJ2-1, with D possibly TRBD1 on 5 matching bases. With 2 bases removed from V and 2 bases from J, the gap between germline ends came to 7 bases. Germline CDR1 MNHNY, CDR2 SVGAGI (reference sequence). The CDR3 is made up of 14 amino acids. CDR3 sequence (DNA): TGTGCCAGCAGTTACCAGGGCGCCTACAATGAGCAGTTCTTC. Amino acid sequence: CASSYQGAYNEQFF.

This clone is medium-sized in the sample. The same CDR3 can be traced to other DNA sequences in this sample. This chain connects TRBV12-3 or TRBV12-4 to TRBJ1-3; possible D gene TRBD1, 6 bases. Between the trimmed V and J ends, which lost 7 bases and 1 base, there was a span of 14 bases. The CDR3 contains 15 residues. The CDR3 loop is CASTLLGGSGNTIYF. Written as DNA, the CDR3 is TGTGCCAGCACCCTTCTAGGGGGATCTGGAAACACCATATATTTT.

CDR3 DNA: TGTGCCAGCAGCCTTTCCCCAGGGTGGGGGACAGGGCACCCTAGGACCTACAATTATCAGTTCTTC. Residues: CASSLSPGWGTGHPRTYNYQFF. The rearrangement joins TRBV7-1 to TRBJ2-1; 9 bases match TRBD1. TRBV7-1 is recorded as an ORF, its role being uncertain. The length of the CDR3 is 22 residues. With V trimmed by 5 bases and J by 13 bases, 36 bases remained unmatched.

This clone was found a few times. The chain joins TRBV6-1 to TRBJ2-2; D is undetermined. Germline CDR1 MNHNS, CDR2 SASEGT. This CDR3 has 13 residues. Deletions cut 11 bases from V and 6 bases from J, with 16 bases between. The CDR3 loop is CALSPDPAGELFF. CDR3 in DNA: TGTGCCCTCTCCCCCGATCCGGCCGGGGAGCTGTTTTTT.

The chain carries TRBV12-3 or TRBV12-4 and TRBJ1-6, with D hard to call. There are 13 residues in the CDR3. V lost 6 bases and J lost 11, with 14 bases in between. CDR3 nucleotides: TGTGCCAGCAGCGCGGACGGGTTAACACCCCTCCACTTT. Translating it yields CASSADGLTPLHF.

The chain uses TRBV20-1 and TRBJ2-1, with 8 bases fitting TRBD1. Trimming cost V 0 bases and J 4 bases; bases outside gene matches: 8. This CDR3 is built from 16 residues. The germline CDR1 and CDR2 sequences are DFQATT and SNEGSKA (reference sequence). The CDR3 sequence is CSARDLRTGQYNEQFF. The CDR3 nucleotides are TGCAGTGCTAGAGATCTCCGGACAGGGCAATACAATGAGCAGTTCTTC.

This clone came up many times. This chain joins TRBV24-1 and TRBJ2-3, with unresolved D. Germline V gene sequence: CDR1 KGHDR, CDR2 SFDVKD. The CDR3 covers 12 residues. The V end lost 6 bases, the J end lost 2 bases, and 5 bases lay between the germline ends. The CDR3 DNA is TGTGCCACCAGTAGTACCACAGATACGCAGTATTTT. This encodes CATSSTTDTQYF.

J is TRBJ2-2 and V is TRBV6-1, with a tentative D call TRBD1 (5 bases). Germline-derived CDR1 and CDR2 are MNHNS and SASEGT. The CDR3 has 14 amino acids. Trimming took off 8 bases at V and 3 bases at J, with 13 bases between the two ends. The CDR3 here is CASQSRADTGELFF. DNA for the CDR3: TGTGCCAGCCAATCCAGGGCCGACACCGGGGAGCTGTTTTTT.

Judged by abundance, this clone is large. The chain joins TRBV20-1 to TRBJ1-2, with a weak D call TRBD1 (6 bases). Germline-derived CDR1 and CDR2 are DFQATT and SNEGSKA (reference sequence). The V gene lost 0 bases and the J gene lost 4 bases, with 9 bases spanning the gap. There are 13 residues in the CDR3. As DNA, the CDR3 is TGCAGTGCTAGAGATCAGACAGGCTATGGCTACACCTTC. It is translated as CSARDQTGYGYTF.

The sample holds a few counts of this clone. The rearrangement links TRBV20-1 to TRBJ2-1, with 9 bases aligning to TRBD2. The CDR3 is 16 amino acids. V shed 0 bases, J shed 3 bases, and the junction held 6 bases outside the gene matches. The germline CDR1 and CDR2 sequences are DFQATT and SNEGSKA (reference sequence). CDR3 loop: CSARDPKRGVYNEQFF. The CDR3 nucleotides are TGCAGTGCTAGAGACCCCAAGCGGGGGGTCTACAATGAGCAGTTCTTC.

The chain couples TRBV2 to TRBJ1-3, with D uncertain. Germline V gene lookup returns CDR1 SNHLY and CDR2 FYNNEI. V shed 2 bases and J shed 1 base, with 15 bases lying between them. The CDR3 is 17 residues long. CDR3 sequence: CASSEYRTTRSGNTIYF. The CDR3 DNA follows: TGTGCCAGCAGTGAATACCGCACTACCCGGTCTGGAAACACCATATATTTT.